The present entry profiles one T cell receptor (beta chain) with its context. Its antigen specificity is not known. A much larger clone lies one base from this, so it may be a read error. This record belongs to a study of blood T cell repertoires in COVID-19 (dated by TCRdb to 2018 to 2020). A note on the overall study: The collaborator samples originated in the United States, Italy and Spain and spanned the acute and convalescent phases of COVID-19. The samples were drawn from two sources: the first 160 participants of the ongoing ImmuneRACE study, and about 1,300 subjects contributed by 6 global collaborators. Where available, HLA class I and class II types were taken from metadata supplied by the sample provider and were not determined by assay-based typing. The prospective study material was composed of cDNA or gDNA derived from T cells, B-cell-depleted T cells, or PBMCs. Subjects who had been exposed to COVID-19, were actively infected with it, or had recovered from it provided the deeply sampled blood TCRbeta repertoires that made up the dataset. A de-identified subject ID, COVID-19 status, age in years and sex were almost always included in the sample metadata. A freely available public database, intended as a resource for researchers studying the immune response to SARS-CoV-2, is where the repertoires were released.

TCRbeta CDR3 regions were amplified from genomic DNA by means of the immunoSEQ Assay, a bias-controlled multiplex PCR. The study's processing was this. Nucleated cell counts per sample were estimated from amplification of reference gene primers within the assay. To quantify the absolute abundance of each unique TCRbeta CDR3 rearrangement, sequence reads were collapsed and filtered. For each sample, productive Simpson clonality was calculated by taking the square root of Simpson's diversity index across productive rearrangements. Sourced from immuneACCESS, this table was stored by TCRdb with only in-frame sequences that have V and J called. A share of the clones is absent; for the studies checked, an unresolved V gene accounts for under half, and the remainder has no known explanation. The V and J calls and clone size were taken over from that table, and D and trimming were inferred from the DNA. Within this sample are fewer than 300,000 clones, with almost 85% of them counted one time only. 5% to 6.5% of the sample is taken by the ten largest.

The research as a whole found: Clinical and demographic metadata were provided uncurated, with the amount varying by source and participant.

Each collaborating institution followed its own protocols to collect whole blood in K2EDTA tubes. For TCRbeta analysis, collaborators shipped samples in one of three forms: frozen whole blood, isolated PBMCs, or DNA extracted from either of those sample types. This clonotype originated in a man over 45 with active or convalescent COVID-19. The sequenced sample was peripheral blood.

The CDR3 region has the sequence CASSPGTGNQPQHF. The DNA sequence is TGTGCCAGCAGCCCTGGGACAGGGAATCAGCCCCAGCATTTT. This chain is built from TRBV28 and TRBJ1-5, with 9 junctional bases fitting TRBD1. The CDR3 starts with the cysteine, ends with the phenylalanine, and has 14 residues. Just the 42-base CDR3 DNA is kept, in frame starting at base 1. Looking up the germline V gene yields CDR1 MDHEN and CDR2 SYDVKM. After removal of 6 bases from V and 4 bases from J, the junction retains 4 bases not matched to a gene.